These 19 T cell receptor beta chains were all obtained from the same sample, sequenced in a study of spatial heterogeneity in lung cancer. Findings of the study overall: Counts that tracked tumor mutation counts were those of expanded intratumoral alpha and beta TCRs.

TCRdb used MiXCR to reprocess the 5' RACE reads, holding one entry per CDR3 protein. The data show about 7,400 distinct CDR3 sequences, 14% seen once. Their antigens remain unidentified. Regarding time point: sample taken at primary tumor resection. Sequenced material: lung tumor tissue, taken at surgery. The source of these receptors is a female donor with early-stage non-small cell lung cancer.

This clonotype came up many times. The chain couples TRBV28 to TRBJ2-5; the match to TRBD2 covers 7 bases. Losses at the gene ends were 3 bases for V and 3 bases for J; bases not matched to a gene: 7. There are 15 residues in the CDR3. Germline V gene sequence: CDR1 MDHEN, CDR2 SYDVKM. CDR3 region: CASSFGGFREETQYF. The CDR3 region has the DNA TGTGCCAGCAGTTTCGGGGGGTTTAGAGAAGAGACCCAGTACTTC.

This clonotype was seen only a few times. This chain uses TRBV7-2 with TRBJ1-6; D unresolved. CDR3 length: 17 amino acids. V was pared by 3 bases and J by 0 bases, with 12 bases between. The germline gives CDR1 SGHTA, CDR2 FQGNSA. CDR3 nucleotides: TGTGCCAGCAGCTTGTCCCCGTTTAGCTCCTATAATTCACCCCTCCACTTT. Translation: CASSLSPFSSYNSPLHF.

This clonotype was found many times. The CDR3 DNA is TGTGCCAGCAAAAACGGGGGGGCTGGGGAAGAGACCCAGTACTTC. Its protein product is CASKNGGAGEETQYF. The chain is built from TRBV7-2 and TRBJ2-5; 8 bases agree with TRBD2. The length of the CDR3 is 15 residues. The germline V gene has CDR1 SGHTA and CDR2 FQGNSA. V gave up 7 bases and J gave up 3 bases; unmatched junction bases: 10.

This clonotype occurred many times. V gene TRBV6-6 combines with J gene TRBJ1-2; possible D gene TRBD1, 5 bases. Trimming took off 1 base at V and 6 bases at J, with 12 bases between the two ends. This CDR3 has 14 residues. Germline-derived CDR1 and CDR2 are MNHNY and SVGAGI (reference sequence). The CDR3 here is CASSYWGETHGYTF. CDR3 nucleotides: TGTGCCAGCAGTTACTGGGGGGAGACGCATGGCTACACCTTC.

By share, this clonotype ranks as medium-sized (0.01 to 0.1%). The chain couples TRBV12-3 or TRBV12-4 to TRBJ2-2, with TRBD2 matching 9 bases. After removal of 6 bases from V and 8 bases from J, the junction contained 13 bases not matched to a gene. The CDR3 has 16 amino acids. CDR3 sequence: CASRRGSGGSVGELFF. CDR3 sequence (DNA): TGTGCCAGCAGGCGAGGTAGCGGGGGTTCCGTTGGGGAGCTGTTTTTT.

This clonotype was found many times. This CDR3 reads CASSVVGAGRETQYF. DNA of the CDR3: TGTGCCAGCAGCGTAGTTGGGGCGGGTCGAGAGACCCAGTACTTC. The rearrangement links TRBV9 to TRBJ2-5; D possibly uses TRBD1 or TRBD2 (5 bases each). V dropped 0 bases and J dropped 4 bases, with 13 bases sitting between them. This CDR3 contains 15 residues. Germline loops: CDR1 SGDLS, CDR2 YYNGEE.

At least ten counts were recorded for this clonotype. J is TRBJ1-4 and V is TRBV7-2; D remains unclear. V lost 5 bases and J lost 5, with 9 bases in between. Looked up from germline, CDR1 is SGHTA and CDR2 is FQGNSA. The CDR3 sequence is 13 residues long. The CDR3 reads CASSVITNEKLFF. CDR3 nucleotide sequence: TGTGCCAGCAGCGTAATCACAAATGAAAAACTGTTTTTT.

This clonotype was seen many times. The rearrangement uses TRBV12-3 or TRBV12-4 and TRBJ2-5, with 10 bases that match TRBD2. The CDR3 has 14 residues. The V segment lost 7 bases and the J segment 6 bases; nucleotides outside the gene matches: 8. Here the CDR3 reads CASTQRGGDKTQYF. The CDR3 DNA sequence: TGTGCCAGCACGCAGCGGGGGGGCGACAAGACCCAGTACTTC.

This clonotype showed up many times. The V gene is TRBV2, the J gene TRBJ2-2; TRBD2 is a possible D gene (6 bases). This CDR3 has 18 amino acids. The germline V gene has CDR1 SNHLY and CDR2 FYNNEI. V dropped 4 bases and J dropped 4 bases, with 22 bases sitting between them. DNA for the CDR3: TGTGCCAGCAGTGCGGGGCCAGGTACATGGAGGGCCACCGGGGAGCTGTTTTTT. This encodes CASSAGPGTWRATGELFF.

This clonotype was picked up many times. The J gene is TRBJ1-1, the V gene TRBV13, with 7 bases fitting TRBD1. The CDR3 consists of 12 residues. V shed 5 bases, J shed 7 bases, and the junction held 4 bases outside the gene matches. Looked up from germline, CDR1 is PRHDT and CDR2 is FYEKMQ (reference sequence). The CDR3 sequence: CASSPAGGEAFF. CDR3 coding DNA: TGTGCCAGCAGCCCGGCAGGGGGTGAAGCTTTCTTT. Full variable domain (missing parts from reference TRBV13 and TRBJ1-1): AAGVIQSPRHLIKEKRETATLKCYPIPRHDTVYWYQQGPGQDPQFLISFYEKMQSDKGSIPDRFSAQQFSDYHSELNMSSLELGDSALYFCASSPAGGEAFFGQGTRLTVV.

The chain has TRBV28 and TRBJ2-7; tentative D call: TRBD2 (7 bases). V lost 2 bases and J 2 bases, leaving 13 bases between the germline ends. This CDR3 has 15 residues. Germline loops: CDR1 MDHEN, CDR2 SYDVKM. DNA for the CDR3: TGTGCCAGCAGTTTAGGGAGGGGGAGCCCCTACGAGCAGTACTTC. It codes for CASSLGRGSPYEQYF. Based on the CDR3 plus reference TRBV28 and TRBJ2-7, the full variable domain is DVKVTQSSRYLVKRTGEKVFLECVQDMDHENMFWYRQDPGLGLRLIYFSYDVKMKEKGDIPEGYSVSREKKERFSLILESASTNQTSMYLCASSLGRGSPYEQYFGPGTRLTVT.

This clonotype was seen repeatedly, ten times or more. V and J are TRBV20-1 and TRBJ2-1, with D maybe TRBD2 (5 bases). Germline V gene data show CDR1 as DFQATT and CDR2 as SNEGSKA (reference sequence). V was cut by 3 bases and J by 4 bases, with 13 bases left in between. The CDR3 totals 14 residues. CDR3 DNA: TGCAGTGCTAGTCTCCCAACGGGATACAATGAGCAGTTCTTC. Its protein product is CSASLPTGYNEQFF.

This clonotype is medium-sized within its sample. V is TRBV5-1 and J is TRBJ2-7; 8 bases agree with TRBD1. V was clipped by 5 bases and J by 3 bases; unmatched bases: 1. The germline V gene encodes CDR1 SGHRS and CDR2 YFSETQ. The CDR3 is 12 amino acids. CDR3 nucleotides: TGCGCCAGCAGTGGACAGGGCTACGAGCAGTACTTC. It is translated as CASSGQGYEQYF.

The sample holds many counts of this clonotype. This rearrangement joins TRBV7-3 to TRBJ1-2; perhaps TRBD1 as D (5 bases). The CDR3 contains 15 residues. Trimming stripped 2 bases from V and 4 bases from J, with 14 bases between. Germline lookup yields CDR1 SGHTA and CDR2 FQGTGA. The CDR3 bases are TGTGCCAGCAGCTTAGGAATAGGGGAGGGCTATGGCTACACCTTC. It translates to CASSLGIGEGYGYTF.

The sample holds many counts of this clonotype. This chain joins TRBV27 and TRBJ2-5, with D unclear. The CDR3 runs to 14 residues. CDR1 MNHEY and CDR2 SMNVEV come from the germline V gene (reference sequence). V was cut by 5 bases and J by 5 bases, with 15 bases left in between. CDR3 in amino acids: CASSPLLPGETQYF. The CDR3 coding sequence is TGTGCCAGCAGTCCTCTCCTCCCCGGGGAGACCCAGTACTTC.

In its sample, this clonotype ranks as medium-sized (0.01 to 0.1%). V is TRBV30 and J is TRBJ2-1, with 12 bases identical to TRBD1. There are 13 residues in the CDR3. Germline V gene data show CDR1 as GTSNPN and CDR2 as SVGIG (reference sequence). Trimming took 1 base from V and 15 from J; bases not matched to a gene: 7. For the CDR3, the DNA is TGTGCCTGGAGTGGGGGACAGGGGGCGCGTCCGTTCTTC. Translation: CAWSGGQGARPFF.

This clonotype has ten or more counts. This sequence joins TRBV10-3 and TRBJ1-1, with 7 positions matching TRBD1. Germline CDR1 ENHRY, CDR2 SYGVKD. V was pared by 6 bases and J by 0 bases, with 1 base of the junction left unmatched. CDR3 length: 13 amino acids. CDR3 coding DNA: TGTGCCATCAGGGGACAGTTGAACACTGAAGCTTTCTTT. This sequence encodes CAIRGQLNTEAFF.

In its sample, this clonotype was seen many times. This chain joins TRBV7-8 and TRBJ2-7, with 10 bases that match TRBD1. This CDR3 is built from 17 residues. The germline V gene encodes CDR1 SGHVS and CDR2 FQNEAQ. V shed 4 bases, J shed 1 base, and the junction held 10 bases outside the gene matches. The CDR3 DNA sequence: TGTGCCAGCAGCTCCCCTACGGGACAGGGGATATCCTACGAGCAGTACTTC. Protein sequence: CASSSPTGQGISYEQYF. The whole variable domain, filled in from reference TRBV7-8 and TRBJ2-7, reads GAGVSQSPRYKVAKRGQDVALRCDPISGHVSLFWYQQALGQGPEFLTYFQNEAQLDKSGLPSDRFFAERPEGSVSTLKIQRTQQEDSAVYLCASSSPTGQGISYEQYFGPGTRLTVT.

This clonotype was counted only a few times. The chain uses TRBV20-1 and TRBJ2-3; D is unresolved. The ends were cut back, 3 bases at V and 0 bases at J, with 7 bases in the middle. Germline CDR1 is DFQATT and CDR2 is SNEGSKA (reference sequence). CDR3 size: 13 residues. In nucleotides, the CDR3 is TGCAGTGCTAGGGTGGGGAGCACAGATACGCAGTATTTT. Protein: CSARVGSTDTQYF.